This T cell receptor (beta chain) was sequenced during a study of T-cell reconstitution after alpha-beta-depleted transplantation in children. This clonotype was counted ten times or more. A library of TCRbeta sequences, prepared with unique molecular identifiers, was generated. TCRdb independently ran MiXCR on the PCR reads; one entry per CDR3 protein. Of about 690,000 distinct CDR3 sequences in the sample, 16% are singletons; the top ten hold 0.85% to 1.3%. J was trimmed by 3 bases and V by 5 bases; bases with no gene match: 4. There are 12 residues in the CDR3. Germline CDR1 is SQVTM and CDR2 is ANQGSEA.

This TCR came from a human donor who donated a stem cell graft to a child with acute myeloid leukemia. V gene TRBV29-1 combines with J gene TRBJ2-7, with 7 bases that match TRBD2. Material: PBMCs from the stem cell graft donor, obtained from the stem cell graft. CDR3 loop: CSVRAGHYEQYF. DNA for the CDR3: TGCAGCGTTCGAGCGGGGCACTACGAGCAGTACTTC.